One and the same sample provided the 27 T cell receptor beta chains below, sequenced in a study of vaccination and CD4 T cells after COVID-19. What these receptors recognize is not known. This sample's treatment: approximately nine-day PBMC culture with coronavirus spike peptide pools or control peptides (ViraFEST assay). Researchers used the Oncomine TCR Beta short-read assay to sequence DNA from cultured CD4+ T cells. Via MiXCR, TCRdb re-called the PCR reads, giving one row per CDR3 protein. Among roughly 19,000 distinct CDR3 sequences listed, 53% were seen once. The specimen comprised CD4+ T cells from blood, cultured in vitro, sampled before SARS-CoV-2 vaccination. These TCRs come from a human donor who had recovered from COVID-19.

The rearrangement links TRBV27 to TRBJ2-1; 9 bases are shared with TRBD2. From germline, CDR1 is MNHEY and CDR2 SMNVEV (reference sequence). The length of the CDR3 is 22 residues. The V and J ends lost 10 bases and 2 bases, in that order; junction bases with no gene match: 30. The CDR3 DNA reads as TGTGCCAAACCCCCTAAGGGGGTACCGGGACTAGCCGATACAAGTACCTACAATGAGCAGTTCTTC. Its protein is CAKPPKGVPGLADTSTYNEQFF.

This chain joins TRBV9 and TRBJ1-6; perhaps TRBD1 as D (5 bases). Germline CDR1 is SGDLS and CDR2 is YYNGEE. V was cut by 4 bases and J by 8 bases, with 13 bases left in between. This CDR3 has 14 residues. The chain's CDR3 is CASSYGGTDSPLHF. In nucleotides, the CDR3 is TGTGCCAGCAGCTATGGGGGGACGGATTCACCCCTCCACTTT.

The gene calls are TRBV6-2 or TRBV6-3 and TRBJ2-3, with D possibly matching TRBD1 (5 bases). The CDR3 loop spans 13 amino acids. V shed 3 bases and J shed 4 bases, with 8 bases lying between them. Germline CDR1 is MNHEY and CDR2 is SVGEGT. CDR3 in DNA: TGTGCCAGCAGTTATCAGGGTCCAGATACGCAGTATTTT. It codes for CASSYQGPDTQYF.

J is TRBJ2-3 and V is TRBV19; maybe TRBD1 (6 bases). CDR1 and CDR2 (germline): LNHDA, SQIVND (reference sequence). V dropped 4 bases and J dropped 4 bases, with 18 bases sitting between them. This CDR3 is built from 16 residues. The CDR3 region has the DNA TGTGCCAGTAGTACCCTCCGACAGGTGGGCCCAGATACGCAGTATTTT. Translation: CASSTLRQVGPDTQYF.

The chain has TRBV30 and TRBJ2-7; TRBD1 might be the D (6 bases). The CDR3 extends over 14 amino acids. Trimming removed 1 base from V and 6 bases from J, with 16 bases in between. Germline CDR1 GTSNPN, CDR2 SVGIG (reference sequence). CDR3 loop: CAWSDGQPSPEQYF. CDR3 nucleotides: TGTGCCTGGAGTGACGGACAGCCCAGCCCCGAGCAGTACTTC.

This chain joins TRBV6-1 and TRBJ2-5; D remains ambiguous. Looked up from germline, CDR1 is MNHNS and CDR2 is SASEGT. The CDR3 is 13 amino acids. Deletions cut 4 bases from V and 3 bases from J, with 9 bases between. CDR3 DNA sequence: TGTGCCAGCAGTGTCTGGCCCAAAGAGACCCAGTACTTC. Its translation: CASSVWPKETQYF.

This clonotype was counted a few times. The chain carries TRBV27 and TRBJ1-2, with D possibly TRBD1 on 6 matching bases. The V end lost 4 bases, the J end lost 3 bases, and 12 bases lay between the germline ends. From germline, CDR1 is MNHEY and CDR2 SMNVEV (reference sequence). This CDR3 is 14 amino acids long. Here the CDR3 reads CASSSDGQYYGYTF. The CDR3 bases are TGTGCCAGCAGTTCCGACGGACAGTACTATGGCTACACCTTC.

V is TRBV11-2 and J is TRBJ1-1, with TRBD1 matching 11 bases. Germline CDR1 and CDR2: SGHAT and FQNNGV. This CDR3 has 15 amino acids. J was trimmed by 4 bases and V by 3 bases; bases with no gene match: 4. This chain's CDR3 is CASSFIGQGATEAFF. For the CDR3, the DNA is TGTGCCAGCAGCTTTATCGGACAGGGGGCCACTGAAGCTTTCTTT.

This clonotype ranks as medium-sized. This chain joins TRBV20-1 and TRBJ1-5; no clear D gene. The CDR3 loop spans 14 amino acids. The V gene's germline CDR1 is DFQATT and CDR2 SNEGSKA (reference sequence). V lost 0 bases, J lost 7 bases, and 13 bases lay in between. The CDR3 nucleotides are TGCAGTGCTAGAGATCTGAGGAGTGGACAGCCCCAGCATTTT. As protein: CSARDLRSGQPQHF.

This clonotype was seen more than once but under ten times. This chain joins TRBV20-1 and TRBJ2-7, with 11 bases matching TRBD2. J was trimmed by 5 bases and V by 3 bases; bases with no gene match: 6. Germline-derived CDR1 and CDR2 are DFQATT and SNEGSKA (reference sequence). This CDR3 region has 14 residues. The CDR3 region has the DNA TGCAGTGCTAGCCCGGGACTAGCGGTTCACGAGCAGTACTTC. Protein sequence: CSASPGLAVHEQYF.

The V call is TRBV4-1, the J call TRBJ2-1; TRBD1 agrees at 10 bases. J was trimmed by 5 bases and V by 4 bases; bases with no gene match: 11. Germline V gene lookup returns CDR1 MGHRA and CDR2 YSYEKL. The CDR3 sequence is 17 residues long. CDR3 in DNA: TGCGCCAGCAGCCTTTTTGCCGGACAGGGGGTGAACAATGAGCAGTTCTTC. Residues: CASSLFAGQGVNNEQFF.

This clonotype turned up a few times. The J gene is TRBJ2-2, the V gene TRBV7-2, with 7 positions matching TRBD1. Losses at the gene ends were 5 bases for V and 3 bases for J; bases not matched to a gene: 3. Germline V CDR1 and CDR2: SGHTA, FQGNSA. The CDR3 consists of 14 residues. This CDR3 reads CASSPGQYTGELFF. Here the CDR3 DNA reads TGTGCCAGCAGCCCGGGACAGTACACCGGGGAGCTGTTTTTT.

This clonotype was counted between two and nine times. V gene TRBV20-1 combines with J gene TRBJ2-2; D is perhaps TRBD1 (6 bases). The germline CDR1 and CDR2 sequences are DFQATT and SNEGSKA (reference sequence). V dropped 6 bases and J dropped 0 bases, with 11 bases sitting between them. This CDR3 is 14 amino acids long. This CDR3 is CSAKRDTNTGELFF. The CDR3 coding sequence is TGCAGTGCAAAAAGGGACACGAACACCGGGGAGCTGTTTTTT.

This clonotype was counted only a few times. V usage is TRBV20-1 and J usage is TRBJ2-3; weak D call: TRBD2 (5 bases). Germline CDR1 reads DFQATT; CDR2 reads SNEGSKA (reference sequence). V dropped 1 base and J dropped 5 bases, with 16 bases sitting between them. The CDR3 length is 15 residues. Here the CDR3 DNA reads TGCAGTGCTAGAGTTCCTAGCCGAATTAAAGATACGCAGTATTTT. It yields the protein CSARVPSRIKDTQYF.

The chain combines TRBV12-3 or TRBV12-4 with TRBJ1-2; a weak D match, TRBD1 (5 bases). Trimming pared 6 bases from V and 4 bases from J, leaving 18 bases between. The CDR3 is made up of 15 amino acids. The CDR3 is CASSYDRPFLYGYTF. In DNA, the CDR3 is TGTGCCAGCAGCTACGACAGACCTTTCCTCTATGGCTACACCTTC.

The chain is built from TRBV5-5 and TRBJ2-5; possible D gene TRBD2, 6 bases. This CDR3 contains 15 residues. The ends were cut back, 4 bases at V and 2 bases at J, with 15 bases in the middle. Per germline, CDR1 SGHKS and CDR2 YYEKEE (reference sequence). CDR3 in amino acids: CASSRGGASQETQYF. The CDR3 DNA is TGTGCCAGCAGCCGCGGCGGGGCGTCACAAGAGACCCAGTACTTC. Supplemented by reference TRBV5-5 and TRBJ2-5, the full variable domain reads DAGVTQSPTHLIKTRGQQVTLRCSPISGHKSVSWYQQVLGQGPQFIFQYYEKEERGRGNFPDRFSARQFPNYSSELNVNALLLGDSALYLCASSRGGASQETQYFGPGTRLLVL.

This clonotype was observed a handful of times. J is TRBJ2-5 and V is TRBV7-2; 11 nucleotides match TRBD1. V was clipped by 1 base and J by 7 bases; unmatched bases: 11. In germline, CDR1 is SGHTA, CDR2 FQGNSA. This CDR3 contains 17 residues. The CDR3 here is CASSLGGGQGAPWTQYF. The CDR3 DNA sequence: TGTGCCAGCAGCTTAGGAGGCGGACAGGGGGCCCCGTGGACCCAGTACTTC.

The chain couples TRBV30 to TRBJ1-5, with no clear D. Germline CDR1 GTSNPN, CDR2 SVGIG (reference sequence). The CDR3 covers 14 residues. V dropped 1 base and J dropped 5 bases, with 12 bases sitting between them. CDR3 DNA sequence: TGTGCCTGGAGTGGAGCGGGGAGGGATCAGCCCCAGCATTTT. Translating gives CAWSGAGRDQPQHF.

The V call is TRBV19, the J call TRBJ1-5; D remains unclear. Germline assignment: CDR1 LNHDA and CDR2 SQIVND (reference sequence). The V end lost 2 bases, the J end lost 8 bases, and 10 bases lay between the germline ends. CDR3 length: 13 amino acids. The CDR3 DNA reads as TGTGCCAGTAGTATAAGAGGTGAGGAGCCCCAGCATTTT. It codes for CASSIRGEEPQHF.

This clonotype was seen once. The chain is built from TRBV19 and TRBJ1-1, with a tentative D call TRBD1 (5 bases). Germline CDR1 and CDR2: LNHDA and SQIVND (reference sequence). The ends were cut back, 7 bases at V and 2 bases at J, with 20 bases in the middle. CDR3 length equals 16 residues. The CDR3 spells CASIRGDRGGNTEAFF. CDR3 DNA: TGTGCCAGTATTAGGGGTGACCGGGGCGGAAACACTGAAGCTTTCTTT.

The chain carries TRBV2 and TRBJ1-5; TRBD1 is a possible D gene (6 bases). Deletions cut 6 bases from V and 5 bases from J, with 14 bases between. The CDR3 consists of 14 residues. Germline V gene lookup returns CDR1 SNHLY and CDR2 FYNNEI. This CDR3 reads CASRSTGIDQPQHF. CDR3 nucleotides: TGTGCCAGCAGATCCACAGGGATAGATCAGCCCCAGCATTTT.

The genes are TRBV21-1 and TRBJ1-1. TRBV21-1 is a documented pseudogene. The CDR3 extends over 13 amino acids. Written as DNA, the CDR3 is TGTGCCAGCAGCAAAGAAGACATCACTGAAGCTTTCTTT. It specifies CASSKEDITEAFF.

This clonotype was seen more than once but under ten times. The chain employs TRBV27 and TRBJ1-1; D is unclear. V lost 4 bases to trimming and J lost 5 bases, with 11 bases between them. The CDR3 is made up of 13 amino acids. The V gene's germline CDR1 is MNHEY and CDR2 SMNVEV (reference sequence). The chain's CDR3 is CASSSWAETEAFF. CDR3 coding DNA: TGTGCCAGCAGTTCCTGGGCGGAAACTGAAGCTTTCTTT.

The sample holds a few counts of this clonotype. The gene calls are TRBV20-1 and TRBJ1-1; TRBD1 is a possible D gene (5 bases). CDR1 DFQATT and CDR2 SNEGSKA come from the germline V gene (reference sequence). V was pared by 5 bases and J by 4 bases, with 23 bases between. The CDR3 is 16 amino acids. CDR3 protein: CSAPRVGGTASTEAFF. CDR3 DNA sequence: TGCAGTGCTCCTAGGGTCGGGGGTACTGCTTCCACTGAAGCTTTCTTT.

The V and J genes are TRBV5-1 and TRBJ1-1; D remains unclear. The CDR3 length is 12 residues. Deletions cut 6 bases from V and 5 bases from J, with 11 bases between. Germline CDR1 reads SGHRS; CDR2 reads YFSETQ. The CDR3 here is CASTSAGTEAFF. In nucleotides, the CDR3 is TGCGCCAGCACCTCAGCGGGGACTGAAGCTTTCTTT.

The V and J genes are TRBV20-1 and TRBJ2-7, with 15 bases fitting TRBD2. V lost 5 bases to trimming and J lost 0 bases; unmatched junction nucleotides: 8. CDR1 is DFQATT, CDR2 SNEGSKA, per germline (reference sequence). The CDR3 extends over 17 amino acids. The CDR3 spells CSAGGLAGGLSSYEQYF. As DNA, the CDR3 is TGCAGTGCTGGGGGACTAGCGGGAGGTTTGAGCTCCTACGAGCAGTACTTC.

A single count supports this clonotype. This rearrangement joins TRBV2 to TRBJ2-3; 7 bases match TRBD1. Germline CDR1 SNHLY, CDR2 FYNNEI. Losses at the gene ends were 3 bases for V and 3 bases for J; bases not matched to a gene: 3. There are 14 residues in the CDR3. The CDR3 nucleotides read TGTGCCAGCAGTGATCACAGGGGAACAGATACGCAGTATTTT. Amino acid sequence: CASSDHRGTDTQYF. Full variable domain (remainder filled in from reference TRBV2 and TRBJ2-3): EPEVTQTPSHQVTQMGQEVILRCVPISNHLYFYWYRQILGQKVEFLVSFYNNEISEKSEIFDDQFSVERPDGSNFTLKIRSTKLEDSAMYFCASSDHRGTDTQYFGPGTRLTVL.